The clone carrying this T cell receptor beta chain was observed a few times. Antigen unknown. In germline, CDR1 is SGHAT, CDR2 FQDESV (reference sequence). Trimming pared 0 bases from V and 5 bases from J, leaving 23 bases between. The CDR3 runs to 18 residues. One entry per CDR3 protein results from TCRdb running MiXCR on the RT-PCR reads. The sample lists under 200,000 distinct CDR3 sequences; around a tenth were seen once. These data are taken from a study of response to subunit inactivated influenza vaccine. Points from the study as a whole: T cells newly recruited by each seasonal influenza vaccination are few, the authors suggested.

The sample consisted of CD8+ T cells sorted from PBMCs, taken about 24 months after vaccination. This sequence originates from a man aged 45 to 70 who received an inactivated influenza vaccine. The V call is TRBV11-1, the J call TRBJ2-7, with TRBD1 as a possible D gene (5 bases). The chain's CDR3 is CASSLARGHGSSSNEQYF. CDR3 DNA sequence: TGTGCCAGCAGCTTAGCGCGTGGACACGGGTCGAGTTCCAACGAGCAGTACTTC.